The 30 T cell receptor beta chains below were found in one sample sequenced in a study of blood T cell repertoires in COVID-19. The method was immunoSEQ multiplex PCR; TCRdb's version includes in-frame clones alone and lacks a portion of them. The sample gives hundreds of thousands of clones, 88% of which show up once; under 2.5% is in the top ten. Sequenced sample: peripheral blood. These receptor sequences come from a woman aged 40 to 50 who had recovered from COVID-19.

The V gene is TRBV5-1, the J gene TRBJ1-6; 8 nucleotides align to TRBD1. CDR1 and CDR2 (germline): SGHRS, YFSETQ. This CDR3 region has 16 residues. With V trimmed by 4 bases and J by 0 bases, 3 bases remained unmatched. CDR3 amino acids: CASSPGGDSYNSPLHF. DNA of the CDR3: TGCGCCAGCAGCCCAGGGGGCGACTCCTATAATTCACCCCTCCACTTT.

This clone occurred once. The chain links TRBV5-6 to TRBJ2-4; D possibly corresponds to TRBD2 (6 bases). V dropped 0 bases and J dropped 1 base, with 11 bases sitting between them. In germline, CDR1 is SGHDT, CDR2 YYEEEE. The CDR3 has 16 residues. Here the CDR3 reads CASSLAGGSAKNIQYF. CDR3 sequence (DNA): TGTGCCAGCAGCTTGGCCGGAGGGTCGGCCAAAAACATTCAGTACTTC. The full variable domain, completed using reference TRBV5-6 and TRBJ2-4, is DAGVTQSPTHLIKTRGQQVTLRCSPKSGHDTVSWYQQALGQGPQFIFQYYEEEERQRGNFPDRFSGHQFPNYSSELNVNALLLGDSALYLCASSLAGGSAKNIQYFGAGTRLSVL.

The chain carries TRBV7-2 and TRBJ2-3; maybe TRBD1 (5 bases). V lost 4 bases to trimming and J lost 4 bases, with 9 bases between them. Germline V gene sequence: CDR1 SGHTA, CDR2 FQGNSA. This CDR3 spans 13 amino acids. The CDR3 spells CASSSGYADTQYF. Here the CDR3 DNA reads TGTGCCAGCAGCTCAGGGTATGCAGATACGCAGTATTTT. Looking up the rest from reference TRBV7-2 and TRBJ2-3 gives the full variable domain: GAGVSQSPSNKVTEKGKDVELRCDPISGHTALYWYRQSLGQGLEFLIYFQGNSAPDKSGLPSDRFSAERTGGSVSTLTIQRTQQEDSAVYLCASSSGYADTQYFGPGTRLTVL.

The CDR3 reads CASSGFSGNTDTQYF. The CDR3 DNA sequence: TGTGCCAGCTCAGGCTTTAGCGGGAACACAGATACGCAGTATTTT. The gene calls are TRBV18 and TRBJ2-3, with TRBD2 matching over 8 bases. With V trimmed by 5 bases and J by 2 bases, 6 bases remained unmatched. The CDR3 sequence is 15 residues long. Germline values: CDR1 KGHSH, CDR2 LQKENI.

The chain recombines TRBV28 with TRBJ2-1; no definite D call. Trimming removed 2 bases at V and 2 bases at J, with 7 bases between. The CDR3 has 14 amino acids. Germline V gene sequence: CDR1 MDHEN, CDR2 SYDVKM. CDR3 in amino acids: CASSLPTPYNEQFF. CDR3 nucleotides: TGTGCCAGCAGTTTACCGACTCCCTACAATGAGCAGTTCTTC.

The chain joins TRBV5-5 to TRBJ2-3; TRBD1 might be the D (5 bases). CDR1 and CDR2 (germline): SGHKS, YYEKEE (reference sequence). V dropped 0 bases and J dropped 1 base, with 9 bases sitting between them. The CDR3 runs 15 residues. As DNA, the CDR3 is TGTGCCAGCAGCTTGGTCAGCAGGGGCACAGATACGCAGTATTTT. This codes for CASSLVSRGTDTQYF.

This clone appeared a few times. This chain connects TRBV27 to TRBJ2-1; 11 nucleotides match TRBD2. The CDR3 consists of 18 residues. Germline V lookup: CDR1 MNHEY, CDR2 SMNVEV (reference sequence). J gave up 6 bases and V 1 base, and 11 bases lay outside the gene matches. The CDR3 DNA sequence: TGTGCCAGCAGTTTATTCCCCACGACTAGCGGGAAACTCAATGAGCAGTTCTTC. Amino acid sequence: CASSLFPTTSGKLNEQFF.

The chain combines TRBV7-8 with TRBJ2-1; 8 nucleotides match TRBD2. Trimming removed 5 bases from V and 5 bases from J; junction bases left unmatched: 14. CDR3 size: 17 residues. In germline, CDR1 is SGHVS, CDR2 FQNEAQ. CDR3 loop: CASSPSVGGGINNEQFF. The CDR3 DNA follows: TGTGCCAGCAGCCCCTCCGTCGGCGGGGGGATAAACAATGAGCAGTTCTTC.

The chain employs TRBV4-2 and TRBJ1-1; TRBD1 matches at 11 bases. V lost 0 bases and J lost 11; bases outside the gene matches: 14. The CDR3 is 17 amino acids. Germline CDR1 reads LGHNA; CDR2 reads YNFKEQ. CDR3 region: CASSQEGTGGNSRYAFF. The CDR3 DNA reads TGTGCCAGCAGCCAAGAGGGGACAGGGGGTAACTCGAGGTATGCTTTCTTT.

This chain uses TRBV19 with TRBJ2-4; 13 bases agree with TRBD2. Germline trimming cut 4 bases from V and 0 bases from J; bases unmatched to any gene: 12. Germline values: CDR1 LNHDA, CDR2 SQIVND (reference sequence). The CDR3 runs to 20 residues. The CDR3 bases are TGTGCCAGTAGTACTCGGACTAGCGGGAGAGAGACTCTAGCCAAAAACATTCAGTACTTC. This sequence encodes CASSTRTSGRETLAKNIQYF.

CDR3 bases: TGTGCCAGCAGCCACAGCGGGAGGGCCTTGTACAATGAGCAGTTCTTC. Encoded protein: CASSHSGRALYNEQFF. The chain carries TRBV7-8 and TRBJ2-1; the match to TRBD2 covers 10 bases. Germline V CDR1 and CDR2: SGHVS, FQNEAQ. V lost 5 bases to trimming and J lost 4 bases; unmatched junction nucleotides: 8. The CDR3 is 16 amino acids.

The V gene is TRBV7-3, the J gene TRBJ1-2; 8 bases are a match to TRBD1. J lost 4 bases, V lost 5 bases, and 12 bases had no gene match. There are 16 residues in the CDR3. In germline, CDR1 is SGHTA, CDR2 FQGTGA. Written as DNA, the CDR3 is TGTGCCAGCAGCCCAGGGGGCCCACCCCGGAGCTATGGCTACACCTTC. Its protein is CASSPGGPPRSYGYTF. Looking up the rest from reference TRBV7-3 and TRBJ1-2 gives the full variable domain: GAGVSQTPSNKVTEKGKYVELRCDPISGHTALYWYRQSLGQGPEFLIYFQGTGAADDSGLPNDRFFAVRPEGSVSTLKIQRTERGDSAVYLCASSPGGPPRSYGYTFGSGTRLTVV.

V usage is TRBV30 and J usage is TRBJ1-2; possible D gene TRBD1, 5 bases. CDR3 size: 13 residues. Germline V gene lookup returns CDR1 GTSNPN and CDR2 SVGIG (reference sequence). The V and J ends lost 1 base and 4 bases respectively, with 10 bases between them. The CDR3 is CAWSGQLAYGYTF. The CDR3 DNA is TGTGCCTGGAGTGGACAGCTCGCCTATGGCTACACCTTC.

J is TRBJ1-5 and V is TRBV19; 11 bases fit TRBD1. CDR1 LNHDA and CDR2 SQIVND come from the germline V gene (reference sequence). This CDR3 spans 14 amino acids. Germline trimming cut 4 bases from V and 6 bases from J; bases unmatched to any gene: 2. CDR3 nucleotide sequence: TGTGCCAGTAGTAGGGACAGGGGGGGTCAGCCCCAGCATTTT. This encodes CASSRDRGGQPQHF.

This clone showed up just a few times. This rearrangement joins TRBV28 to TRBJ1-4, with 7 positions matching TRBD1. The CDR3 runs 14 residues. In germline, CDR1 is MDHEN, CDR2 SYDVKM. The V gene end was trimmed by 7 bases and the J gene end by 11 bases; junction bases not matched to a gene: 13. The CDR3 coding sequence is TGTGCCAGCACTAGGGCCGGACAGGCGCGGAAACTGTTTTTT. Residues: CASTRAGQARKLFF.

The chain joins TRBV28 to TRBJ2-7; TRBD1 matches 8 bases. CDR1 is MDHEN, CDR2 SYDVKM, per germline. CDR3 length equals 13 residues. The V and J ends lost 4 bases and 5 bases, in that order; junction bases with no gene match: 4. The CDR3 DNA reads TGTGCCAGCAGTTCACAGGACAGGGACGAGCAGTACTTC. It codes for CASSSQDRDEQYF.

J is TRBJ2-7 and V is TRBV6-1; D perhaps matches TRBD1 (5 bases). The germline V gene has CDR1 MNHNS and CDR2 SASEGT. The CDR3 has 15 amino acids. V was pared by 2 bases and J by 0 bases, with 11 bases between. The CDR3 loop is CASSELTAPSYEQYF. CDR3 bases: TGTGCCAGCAGTGAACTGACAGCGCCCTCCTACGAGCAGTACTTC.

This sequence joins TRBV30 and TRBJ1-1; TRBD1 might be the D (5 bases). The CDR3 extends over 12 amino acids. V was trimmed by 0 bases and J by 7 bases, leaving 9 bases between them. CDR1 is GTSNPN and CDR2 is SVGIG in the germline V gene (reference sequence). CDR3 DNA: TGTGCCTGGAGTGTAGGGGACTTTGAAGCTTTCTTT. Translation: CAWSVGDFEAFF.

This chain joins TRBV7-9 and TRBJ1-4; no reliable D call. Germline V gene lookup returns CDR1 SEHNR and CDR2 FQNEAQ (reference sequence). Trimming left V 3 bases short and J 5 bases short, with 13 bases between. The CDR3 runs to 15 residues. The CDR3 bases are TGTGCCAGCAGCTTCGCCGGGTCCTTGAATGAAAAACTGTTTTTT. It is translated as CASSFAGSLNEKLFF.

The chain is built from TRBV10-3 and TRBJ2-7; 10 bases are a match to TRBD1. Germline loops: CDR1 ENHRY, CDR2 SYGVKD. J gave up 0 bases and V 3 bases, and 5 bases lay outside the gene matches. The CDR3 is made up of 16 amino acids. CDR3 protein: CAISDRTGGSSYEQYF. In DNA, the CDR3 is TGTGCCATCAGTGATAGGACAGGGGGAAGCTCCTACGAGCAGTACTTC.

V gene TRBV7-2 combines with J gene TRBJ2-2, with no clear D. The germline CDR1 and CDR2 sequences are SGHTA and FQGNSA. This CDR3 is built from 15 residues. V was cut by 2 bases and J by 4 bases, with 11 bases left in between. The CDR3: CASSLPVKATGELFF. The CDR3 DNA reads as TGTGCCAGCAGCTTACCCGTTAAAGCCACCGGGGAGCTGTTTTTT.

This sequence joins TRBV30 and TRBJ2-2; 7 bases line up with TRBD2. This CDR3 comprises 18 residues. Losses at the gene ends were 3 bases for V and 2 bases for J; bases not matched to a gene: 15. Per the germline V gene, CDR1 is GTSNPN and CDR2 is SVGIG (reference sequence). The CDR3, as DNA: TGTGCCTGGAGCCGTAGGGGACTAACACGAGGAAACACCGGGGAGCTGTTTTTT. Translated, it gives CAWSRRGLTRGNTGELFF.

The chain uses TRBV5-4 and TRBJ1-6; 9 nucleotides match TRBD1. This CDR3 region has 14 residues. V was pared by 3 bases and J by 7 bases, with 2 bases of the junction left unmatched. The V gene's germline CDR1 is SGHNT and CDR2 YYREEE (reference sequence). CDR3 region: CASSSGTGNSPLHF. Here the CDR3 DNA reads TGTGCCAGCAGCTCCGGGACAGGGAATTCACCCCTCCACTTT.

This chain joins TRBV13 and TRBJ1-2, with 11 positions matching TRBD1. V shed 2 bases, J shed 3 bases, and the junction held 5 bases outside the gene matches. The CDR3 has 16 residues. Germline CDR1 is PRHDT and CDR2 is FYEKMQ (reference sequence). The CDR3 DNA sequence: TGTGCCAGCAGCTTATCTGGACAGGGGGCTTACTATGGCTACACCTTC. Protein product: CASSLSGQGAYYGYTF.

The chain uses TRBV11-3 and TRBJ2-1; 9 bases line up with TRBD2. The CDR3 runs 20 residues. Germline lookup yields CDR1 SGHNT and CDR2 YENEEA. Trimming at V came to 4 bases and at J to 8 bases, leaving 24 bases not matched to a gene. For the CDR3, the DNA is TGTGCCAGCAGCTCCCGGTTGTGGGGGAGTAGGACTAGCGAAGTACATGAGCAGTTCTTC. Translation gives CASSSRLWGSRTSEVHEQFF. The full variable domain, in which reference TRBV11-3 and TRBJ2-1 provide the parts outside the CDR3, is EAGVVQSPRYKIIEKKQPVAFWCNPISGHNTLYWYLQNLGQGPELLIRYENEEAVDDSQLPKDRFSAERLKGVDSTLKIQPAELGDSAVYLCASSSRLWGSRTSEVHEQFFGPGTRLTVL.

This clone was counted many times. The rearrangement uses TRBV28 and TRBJ1-2, with D possibly TRBD1 on 6 matching bases. Between the trimmed V and J ends, which lost 5 bases and 4 bases, there was a span of 17 bases. Per germline, CDR1 MDHEN and CDR2 SYDVKM. The CDR3 extends over 15 amino acids. The CDR3, as DNA: TGTGCCAGCAGTCCTACTCTACAGGGTGGCTATGGCTACACCTTC. It is translated as CASSPTLQGGYGYTF.

The CDR3 region is CASSLVGWTSGNNEQFF. CDR3 nucleotide sequence: TGCGCCAGCAGCTTGGTTGGATGGACTAGCGGGAACAATGAGCAGTTCTTC. V and J are TRBV5-1 and TRBJ2-1, with TRBD2 matching over 12 bases. Germline values: CDR1 SGHRS, CDR2 YFSETQ. This CDR3 is 17 amino acids long. V was pared by 0 bases and J by 5 bases, with 6 bases of the junction left unmatched.

This sequence joins TRBV10-3 and TRBJ1-3; no definite D call. This CDR3 region has 13 residues. The germline V gene encodes CDR1 ENHRY and CDR2 SYGVKD. Trimming stripped 2 bases from V and 4 bases from J, with 6 bases between. The CDR3 DNA follows: TGTGCCATCAGTGAGATGGCCGGAAACACCATATATTTT. Translated, it gives CAISEMAGNTIYF.

This sequence joins TRBV9 and TRBJ1-5; D remains ambiguous. Germline assignment: CDR1 SGDLS and CDR2 YYNGEE. Trimming took 0 bases from V and 3 from J, leaving 7 bases between them. The CDR3 totals 14 residues. CDR3 amino acids: CASSVGVVNQPQHF. The CDR3 coding sequence is TGTGCCAGCAGCGTAGGCGTCGTCAATCAGCCCCAGCATTTT.

The V gene is TRBV11-3, the J gene TRBJ1-1, with D tentatively TRBD1 (5 bases). Trimming took 3 bases from V and 6 from J, leaving 14 bases between them. CDR1 SGHNT and CDR2 YENEEA come from the germline V gene. This CDR3 has 14 residues. In DNA, the CDR3 is TGTGCCAGCAGCTTTTTAGGAGGGACCTCTGAAGCTTTCTTT. Protein product: CASSFLGGTSEAFF.